A single sample is the source of the 6 T cell receptor beta chains below, sequenced in a study of blood T cell repertoires in COVID-19. Measured with immunoSEQ multiplex PCR; TCRdb has only the in-frame clones, and not every one. The data show tens of thousands of clones, with more than 75% seen just once and approximately 10% held by the top ten. Sequencing was carried out using peripheral blood. The origin of the receptors is a human donor in a cohort sampled during active COVID-19.

The chain links TRBV10-3 to TRBJ2-7; a possible D gene is TRBD2 (5 bases). Germline V gene sequence: CDR1 ENHRY, CDR2 SYGVKD. This CDR3 comprises 12 residues. The CDR3 DNA follows: TGTGCTTCAAGAGGGAGATCGAGCGAGCAGTACTTC. Its protein is CASRGRSSEQYF.

The V gene is TRBV18, the J gene TRBJ1-2; a weak D match, TRBD1 (6 bases). CDR1 is KGHSH, CDR2 LQKENI, per germline. The CDR3 loop spans 13 amino acids. The V gene lost 2 bases and the J gene lost 4 bases, with 8 bases spanning the gap. The CDR3 DNA sequence: TGTGCCAGCTCACCAGCAGGGGCCTATGGCTACACCTTC. Protein product: CASSPAGAYGYTF.

This sequence joins TRBV5-1 and TRBJ2-7; the match to TRBD2 covers 14 bases. The CDR3 sequence is 16 residues long. V shed 4 bases, J shed 4 bases, and the junction held 7 bases outside the gene matches. Germline V gene data show CDR1 as SGHRS and CDR2 as YFSETQ. This chain's CDR3 is CASSGPGLAGVYEQYF. DNA of the CDR3: TGCGCCAGCAGCGGACCGGGACTAGCGGGAGTGTACGAGCAGTACTTC. Combining the CDR3 with reference TRBV5-1 and TRBJ2-7 gives the whole variable domain KAGVTQTPRYLIKTRGQQVTLSCSPISGHRSVSWYQQTPGQGLQFLFEYFSETQRNKGNFPGRFSGRQFSNSRSEMNVSTLELGDSALYLCASSGPGLAGVYEQYFGPGTRLTVT.

The CDR3 sequence is CASSGASSYNEQFF. CDR3 bases: TGCGCCAGCAGTGGGGCGAGCTCCTACAATGAGCAGTTCTTC. The V and J genes are TRBV10-1 and TRBJ2-1, with D unclear. Trimming pared 4 bases from V and 0 bases from J, leaving 7 bases between. Germline V gene data show CDR1 as WNHNN and CDR2 as SYGVQD (reference sequence). The CDR3 has 14 residues.

The chain carries TRBV11-1 and TRBJ1-1; D not certain. The CDR3 contains 16 residues. Trimming took 5 bases from V and 4 from J, leaving 20 bases between them. CDR1 is SGHAT, CDR2 FQDESV, per germline (reference sequence). The DNA of the CDR3 is TGTGCCAGCAGCCCTGGTCAGGATACAATGCGCACTGAAGCTTTCTTT. The encoded protein is CASSPGQDTMRTEAFF. Full variable domain (outside the CDR3, taken from reference TRBV11-1 and TRBJ1-1): EAEVAQSPRYKITEKSQAVAFWCDPISGHATLYWYRQILGQGPELLVQFQDESVVDDSQLPKDRFSAERLKGVDSTLKIQPAELGDSAMYLCASSPGQDTMRTEAFFGQGTRLTVV.

This clone was recorded only once. V and J are TRBV11-2 and TRBJ2-2; 8 positions match TRBD2. This CDR3 region has 14 residues. CDR1 SGHAT and CDR2 FQNNGV come from the germline V gene. V shed 1 base, J shed 8 bases, and the junction held 3 bases outside the gene matches. CDR3 bases: TGTGCCAGCAGCTTAGCGGGAGGGCGAGGGGAGCTGTTTTTT. It specifies CASSLAGGRGELFF. Full variable domain (outside the CDR3, taken from reference TRBV11-2 and TRBJ2-2): EAGVAQSPRYKIIEKRQSVAFWCNPISGHATLYWYQQILGQGPKLLIQFQNNGVVDDSQLPKDRFSAERLKGVDSTLKIQPAKLEDSAVYLCASSLAGGRGELFFGEGSRLTVL.